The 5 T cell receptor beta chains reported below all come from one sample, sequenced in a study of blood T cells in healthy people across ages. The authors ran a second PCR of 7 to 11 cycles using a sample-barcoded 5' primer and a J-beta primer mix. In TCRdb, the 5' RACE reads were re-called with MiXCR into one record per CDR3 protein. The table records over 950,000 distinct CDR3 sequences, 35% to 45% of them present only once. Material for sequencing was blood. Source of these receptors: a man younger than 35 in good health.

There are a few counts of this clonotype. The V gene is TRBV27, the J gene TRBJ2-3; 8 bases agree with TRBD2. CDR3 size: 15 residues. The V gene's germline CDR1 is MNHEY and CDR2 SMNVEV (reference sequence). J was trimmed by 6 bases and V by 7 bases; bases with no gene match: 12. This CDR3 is CASTPFSGEGDTQYF. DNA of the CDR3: TGTGCCAGCACGCCGTTTAGCGGGGAAGGGGATACGCAGTATTTT.

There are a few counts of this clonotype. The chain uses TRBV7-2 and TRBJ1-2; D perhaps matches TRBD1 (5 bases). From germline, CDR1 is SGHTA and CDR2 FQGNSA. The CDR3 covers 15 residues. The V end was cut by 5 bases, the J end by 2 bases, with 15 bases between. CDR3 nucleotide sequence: TGTGCCAGCAGCCCTCCGGGGACGCCCAACTATGGCTACACCTTC. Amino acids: CASSPPGTPNYGYTF.

Written as DNA, the CDR3 is TGTGCCAGCAGCTTAGACGGCCGGCTCCGCCCTTTAACTTACCAAGAGACCCAGTACTTC. Its protein is CASSLDGRLRPLTYQETQYF. This chain uses TRBV7-6 with TRBJ2-5; D is unresolved. The germline V gene has CDR1 SGHVS and CDR2 FNYEAQ. CDR3 size: 20 residues. The ends were cut back, 1 base at V and 0 bases at J, with 24 bases in the middle.

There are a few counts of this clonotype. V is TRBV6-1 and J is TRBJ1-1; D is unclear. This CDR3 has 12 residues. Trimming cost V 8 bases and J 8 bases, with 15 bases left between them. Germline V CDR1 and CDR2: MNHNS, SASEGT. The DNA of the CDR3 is TGTGCCAGCCCCCCGGATAACGGGGAAGCTTTCTTT. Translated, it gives CASPPDNGEAFF.

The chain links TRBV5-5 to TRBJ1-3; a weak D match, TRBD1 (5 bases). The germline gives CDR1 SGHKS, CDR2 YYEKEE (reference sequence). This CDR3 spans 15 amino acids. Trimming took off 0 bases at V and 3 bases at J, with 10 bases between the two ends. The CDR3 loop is CASSLEGNLGNTIYF. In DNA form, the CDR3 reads TGTGCCAGCAGCTTGGAGGGGAACCTTGGAAACACCATATATTTT.